A selection of T cell receptor beta chains follows, all from one sample in a study of a mutant IDH1 vaccine in newly diagnosed glioma. Here immunoSEQ multiplex PCR was the method, and the copy in TCRdb shows in-frame clones only, minus some. The sample has 20,000 to 25,000 clones; nearly 90% are singletons. These receptors' targets are unknown. The material sequenced was PBMCs, taken from a glioma patient whose treatment included an IDH1 peptide vaccine. These receptors all stem from a woman aged 40 to 50 with glioma. CDR3s include the opening cysteine and the closing phenylalanine or tryptophan. A D gene is named only where the DNA matches it firmly. Rows give clone size only sometimes, using once, few, many, or a class for an expanded clone.

>.|TRBJ1-1|.|TRBV29-1
CSAHRKNTEAFF
TGCAGCGCACACCGGAAGAACACTGAAGCTTTCTTT
>.|TRBJ2-7|.|TRBV6-5
CASRMTATYEQYF
TGTGCCAGCAGGATGACAGCTACCTACGAGCAGTACTTC
>.|TRBJ2-3|TRBD1|TRBV6-5
CASSRDRGTDTQYF
TGTGCCAGCAGCCGGGACAGGGGGACAGATACGCAGTATTTT
>.|TRBJ2-7|TRBD1|TRBV7-8
CASSLAWTGGRNEQYF
TGTGCCAGCAGCTTAGCCTGGACAGGGGGCAGGAACGAGCAGTACTTC
>.|TRBJ2-7|TRBD2|TRBV15
CATSSPSGSNEQYF
TGTGCCACGTCGAGCCCTAGCGGGAGTAACGAGCAGTACTTC
>.|TRBJ2-7|TRBD2|TRBV15
CATSRDRGGRYEQYF
TGTGCCACCAGCAGAGATCGGGGGGGCCGCTACGAGCAGTACTTC
>.|TRBJ2-6|TRBD1|TRBV13
CASSLGGTGGFAGANVLTF
TGTGCCAGCAGCTTAGGAGGGACAGGGGGCTTCGCTGGGGCCAACGTCCTGACTTTC
>.|TRBJ2-1|.|TRBV30
CAWSLLGNEQFF
TGTGCCTGGAGTCTACTAGGCAATGAGCAGTTCTTC
>.|TRBJ1-1|TRBD1|TRBV5-1
CASSARQGPNTEAFF
TGCGCCAGCAGCGCCCGACAGGGTCCTAACACTGAAGCTTTCTTT
>once|TRBJ1-4|.|TRBV11-2
CASSPMVRGDLEKLFF
TGTGCCAGCAGCCCCATGGTTCGAGGGGATCTTGAAAAACTGTTTTTT
>.|TRBJ2-2|.|TRBV7-2
CASSLGGSTNTGELFF
TGTGCCAGCAGCTTAGGGGGCAGCACGAACACCGGGGAGCTGTTTTTT
>.|TRBJ1-3|.|TRBV2
CASSGDKGAGEVNTIYF
TGTGCCAGCAGTGGAGATAAAGGGGCAGGGGAAGTCAACACCATATATTTT
>.|TRBJ2-3|TRBD2|TRBV6-1
CASSEAPSGGARDTQYF
TGTGCCAGCAGTGAAGCGCCTAGCGGGGGGGCTAGAGATACGCAGTATTTT
>once|TRBJ1-2|TRBD1|TRBV5-1
CASSSTGPVYGYTF
TGCGCCAGCAGTTCGACAGGGCCGGTCTATGGCTACACCTTC
>few|TRBJ1-1|.|TRBV2
CASTLQGRLNEAFF
TGTGCCAGCACCCTACAGGGACGGCTGAATGAAGCTTTCTTT
>.|TRBJ2-7|.|TRBV7-8
CASSLKWKGIGEQYF
TGTGCCAGCAGCTTAAAATGGAAGGGGATCGGCGAGCAGTACTTC
>.|TRBJ2-7|TRBD2|TRBV5-1
CASSPQRESEQYF
TGCGCCAGCAGCCCGCAGCGGGAGTCCGAGCAGTACTTC
>.|TRBJ2-7|TRBD2|TRBV7-2
CASSEAGTSIYEQYF
TGTGCCAGCAGCGAAGCCGGGACTAGTATATACGAGCAGTACTTC
>.|TRBJ2-7|.|TRBV25-1
CASSGGQFPYEQYF
TGTGCCAGCAGTGGAGGACAGTTTCCCTACGAGCAGTACTTC
>.|TRBJ2-7|TRBD1|TRBV5-1
CASRSRDSSYEQYF
TGCGCCAGCAGATCCCGGGACAGTAGCTACGAGCAGTACTTC
>.|TRBJ1-5|TRBD1|TRBV29-1
CSVASTGGDQPQHF
TGCAGCGTTGCCTCGACAGGGGGTGACCAGCCCCAGCATTTT
>.|TRBJ2-6|TRBD1|TRBV4-2
CASSFDFRGTGANVLTF
TGTGCCAGCAGCTTCGACTTCAGGGGGACTGGGGCCAACGTCCTGACTTTC
>once|TRBJ1-2|.|TRBV30
CAWAEVLGYGYTF
TGTGCCTGGGCAGAAGTGTTAGGCTATGGCTACACCTTC
>once|TRBJ1-4|.|TRBV7-8
CASSLTQFNEKLFF
TGTGCCAGCAGCTTAACACAGTTTAATGAAAAACTGTTTTTT
>.|TRBJ2-2|.|TRBV7-2
CASSSTRKGAGELFF
TGTGCCAGCAGCTCTACGAGAAAGGGGGCCGGGGAGCTGTTTTTT
>.|TRBJ2-7|.|TRBV5-6
CASSFLSGYEQYF
TGTGCCAGCAGCTTCCTTAGCGGCTACGAGCAGTACTTC
>.|TRBJ1-1|.|TRBV2
CASLYEEGTEAFF
TGTGCCAGCTTATATGAAGAGGGCACTGAAGCTTTCTTT
>.|TRBJ2-2|.|TRBV5-4
CASSLSATNTGELFF
TGTGCCAGCAGCCTTAGCGCTACGAACACCGGGGAGCTGTTTTTT
>.|TRBJ1-5|.|TRBV5-1
CASSYSGSQPQHF
TGCGCCAGCAGTTATTCAGGGAGCCAGCCCCAGCATTTT
>.|TRBJ1-2|.|TRBV30
CAVGYGYGYTF
TGTGCTGTTGGGTACGGCTATGGCTACACCTTC
>few|TRBJ1-1|.|TRBV29-1
CSVEDRAFWNTEAFF
TGCAGCGTTGAAGACAGGGCGTTTTGGAACACTGAAGCTTTCTTT
>.|TRBJ1-1|.|TRBV5-1
CASSWDSGDTEAFF
TGCGCCAGCAGCTGGGACTCAGGTGACACTGAAGCTTTCTTT
>.|TRBJ1-2|.|TRBV6-6
CASRHLQGGYTF
TGTGCCAGCAGACATTTACAGGGAGGCTACACCTTC
>.|TRBJ2-1|.|TRBV29-1
CSAGGTSYNEQFF
TGCAGCGCCGGAGGGACCTCCTACAATGAGCAGTTCTTC
>.|TRBJ1-5|.|TRBV19
CASRRAGPQHF
.
>.|TRBJ2-1|.|TRBV5-1
CASSLVPLDEQFF
TGCGCCAGCAGCTTGGTACCCTTAGATGAGCAGTTCTTC
>.|TRBJ1-2|.|TRBV2
CASRGLGGYTF
TGTGCCAGCAGGGGCCTCGGGGGCTACACCTTC
>.|TRBJ2-1|.|TRBV4-3
CASSQARGGNYEQFF
TGCGCCAGCAGCCAAGCGAGGGGGGGCAATTATGAGCAGTTCTTC
>.|TRBJ2-7|TRBD1|TRBV7-9
CASSPQGQGYEQYF
TGTGCCAGCAGCCCGCAGGGACAGGGCTACGAGCAGTACTTC
>.|TRBJ1-2|TRBD1|TRBV7-9
CASSRTGGQPGYTF
TGTGCCAGCAGCAGGACAGGGGGGCAACCTGGCTACACCTTC
>.|TRBJ2-2|TRBD2|TRBV2
CASSVRGGTNTGELFF
TGTGCCAGCAGTGTTCGCGGGGGGACGAACACCGGGGAGCTGTTTTTT
>.|TRBJ1-6|.|TRBV27
CASSSRLGGSSYNSPLHF
TGTGCCAGCAGTTCTCGTCTCGGGGGTAGTTCCTATAATTCACCCCTCCACTTT
>.|TRBJ1-5|.|TRBV20-1
CSARFQPQHF
TGCAGTGCTAGGTTTCAGCCCCAGCATTTT
>.|TRBJ2-2|.|TRBV9
CASSVGLGRGVPGELFF
TGTGCCAGCAGCGTAGGTCTCGGCAGGGGAGTTCCCGGGGAGCTGTTTTTT
>.|TRBJ2-1|.|TRBV4-3
CASSQDFGVAAQFF
TGCGCCAGCAGCCAAGATTTCGGGGTAGCGGCGCAGTTCTTC
>once|TRBJ1-4|.|TRBV6-1
CASSTSEWGNEKLFF
TGTGCCAGCAGTACCTCCGAGTGGGGTAATGAAAAACTGTTTTTT